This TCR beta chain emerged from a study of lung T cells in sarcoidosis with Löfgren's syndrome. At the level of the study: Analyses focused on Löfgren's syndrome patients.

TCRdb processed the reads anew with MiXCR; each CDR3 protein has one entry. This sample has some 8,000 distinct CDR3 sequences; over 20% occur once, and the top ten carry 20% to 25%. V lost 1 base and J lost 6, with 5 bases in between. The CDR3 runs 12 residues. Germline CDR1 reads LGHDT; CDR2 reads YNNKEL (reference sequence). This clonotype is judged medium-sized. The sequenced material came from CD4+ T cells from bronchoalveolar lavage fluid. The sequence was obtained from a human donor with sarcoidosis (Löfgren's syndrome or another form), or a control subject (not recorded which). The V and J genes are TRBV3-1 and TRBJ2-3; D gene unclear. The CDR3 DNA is TGTGCCAGCAGCCAAGTTCGGGATACGCAGTATTTT. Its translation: CASSQVRDTQYF.